This TCR beta chain appears in the sequencing data of a study of long-term antiretroviral therapy in people with HIV. Study observations and caveats: Older ART regimens were possibly in use when the blood was collected between the mid-2000s and the late 2010s. Despite increasing after ART, diversity remained lower than that of transplant donor controls. The range of CDR3 lengths in HIV repertoires proved narrower than that found in controls.

With regard to this clone: No antigen is known for it.

Germline V CDR1 and CDR2: MNHNY, SVGAGI (reference sequence). CDR3 size: 14 residues. Trimming shortened V by 6 bases and J by 2 bases, and 10 bases separated the two germline ends. In each sample, roughly 1-10 million cryopreserved PBMC were present before DNA extraction. The run of the v3.0 immunoSEQ assay was at survey level. Clones were sequenced by immunoSEQ multiplex PCR, and TCRdb holds only the in-frame ones, with some missing. The data hold approximately 12,000 clones, with about 83% observed a single time. This receptor was obtained from a man aged 35-49 years with HIV. The sequencing here drew on unsorted PBMCs, taken 3.4 years after starting antiretroviral therapy. This chain links TRBV6-6 with TRBJ2-2, with D uncertain. This chain's CDR3 is CASRYRANTGELFF. The CDR3 nucleotides read TGTGCCAGCAGATACCGGGCCAACACCGGGGAGCTGTTTTTT.